These 3 T cell receptor beta chains share one sample of origin, sequenced in a study of CD8+CD57+ T cells in acquired aplastic anemia. Before being chosen for sequencing, patients had shown CD8+CD57+ cell expansion by flow cytometry. TCR beta VDJ and CDR3 profiles were obtained from a genomic DNA template. One entry per CDR3 protein results from TCRdb running MiXCR on the reads. The sample lists roughly 280,000 distinct CDR3 sequences; about three fifths were seen once. The sequenced material came from sorted CD4+, CD8+, or CD8+CD57+ T cells (not recorded which) from PBMCs. The receptors stem from a human donor with aplastic anemia.

This chain links TRBV19 with TRBJ2-1; 8 nucleotides align to TRBD2. The germline V gene encodes CDR1 LNHDA and CDR2 SQIVND (reference sequence). With 8 bases clipped from V and 6 bases from J, the junction kept 12 bases outside the gene matches. The CDR3 is 15 residues long. The CDR3 nucleotides are TGTGCCAGTCCACTAGCGGTTTTGGGTAGCAATGAGCAGTTCTTC. Its protein product is CASPLAVLGSNEQFF.

V and J are TRBV7-3 and TRBJ1-2; D unresolved. V shed 5 bases and J shed 2 bases, with 15 bases lying between them. The germline CDR1 and CDR2 sequences are SGHTA and FQGTGA. The CDR3 is 15 amino acids. CDR3 DNA sequence: TGTGCCAGCAGCCCTCAAGGCACCGAGAACTATGGCTACACCTTC. Its translation is CASSPQGTENYGYTF. The full variable domain, in which reference TRBV7-3 and TRBJ1-2 provide the parts outside the CDR3, is GAGVSQTPSNKVTEKGKYVELRCDPISGHTALYWYRQSLGQGPEFLIYFQGTGAADDSGLPNDRFFAVRPEGSVSTLKIQRTERGDSAVYLCASSPQGTENYGYTFGSGTRLTVV.

This chain uses TRBV7-2 with TRBJ2-7; 9 bases align to TRBD2. This CDR3 comprises 14 residues. The ends lost 6 bases at V and 7 bases at J; junction bases unmatched: 10. Germline CDR1 reads SGHTA; CDR2 reads FQGNSA. DNA of the CDR3: TGTGCCAGCAGTTACACCGGACTAGCGCGGGAGCAGTACTTC. It yields the protein CASSYTGLAREQYF.